One and the same sample provided the 10 T cell receptor beta chains below, sequenced in a study of CD8+CD57+ T cells in acquired aplastic anemia. TCR beta VDJ and CDR3 were profiled, and genomic DNA was the template. Each CDR3 protein is one row after TCRdb ran MiXCR on the reads. This table has 310,000 or so distinct CDR3 sequences, 56% appearing once. All sequencing subjects had displayed CD8+CD57+ cell expansion on flow cytometry. Sequencing used sorted CD4+, CD8+, or CD8+CD57+ T cells (not recorded which) from PBMCs. The receptors were gathered from a human donor with aplastic anemia.

Remarks on this clonotype: An end of the junction does not agree with germline; a read error may underlie this. V gene TRBV7-7 combines with J gene TRBJ2-5; D not resolved. CDR3 length equals 14 residues. Germline CDR1 SSHAT, CDR2 FNYEAQ (reference sequence). This chain's CDR3 is CASSLDSPQETQYF. CDR3 nucleotide sequence: TGTGCTAGCAGCTTAGACTCCCCCCAAGAGACCCAGTACTTC.

The table lists this clonotype with many counts. The chain links TRBV7-8 to TRBJ2-1, with 10 bases that match TRBD2. CDR1 SGHVS and CDR2 FQNEAQ come from the germline V gene. There are 15 residues in the CDR3. The V segment lost 1 base and the J segment 4 bases; nucleotides outside the gene matches: 1. The CDR3 loop reads CASSLGAGGYNEQFF. Written as DNA, the CDR3 is TGTGCCAGCAGCTTAGGAGCGGGGGGGTACAATGAGCAGTTCTTC. Full variable domain (rest looked up from reference TRBV7-8 and TRBJ2-1): GAGVSQSPRYKVAKRGQDVALRCDPISGHVSLFWYQQALGQGPEFLTYFQNEAQLDKSGLPSDRFFAERPEGSVSTLKIQRTQQEDSAVYLCASSLGAGGYNEQFFGPGTRLTVL.

This clonotype appeared many times. The rearrangement links TRBV14 to TRBJ2-7, with 7 bases fitting TRBD2. CDR1 and CDR2 from the germline V gene are SGHDN and FVKESK. Trimming at V came to 4 bases and at J to 6 bases, leaving 18 bases not matched to a gene. This CDR3 region has 17 residues. The CDR3 reads CASSLLRTISGGGEQYF. DNA for the CDR3: TGTGCCAGCAGCCTTTTAAGGACTATTTCGGGAGGAGGCGAGCAGTACTTC.

The genes are TRBV20-1 and TRBJ1-4; possible D gene TRBD1, 6 bases. Trimming removed 4 bases from V and 8 bases from J, with 14 bases in between. The CDR3 spans 13 residues. CDR1 and CDR2 (germline): DFQATT, SNEGSKA (reference sequence). CDR3 DNA: TGCAGTGCTAAGAGGGGGTCGAACGAAAAACTGTTTTTT. As protein: CSAKRGSNEKLFF.

Concerning this clonotype: At one boundary the junction diverges from the germline segment, which might be a read error. The chain links TRBV10-3 to TRBJ1-2, with D tentatively TRBD1 (5 bases). The CDR3 runs to 15 residues. Germline values: CDR1 ENHRY, CDR2 SYGVKD. The CDR3 nucleotides read TGTGCCATCAGTGAGTCAGGGGACGCCCCCTATGGCTGCACCTTC. Protein sequence: CAISESGDAPYGCTF.

The chain links TRBV9 to TRBJ2-3, with 8 bases fitting TRBD2. Germline CDR1 SGDLS, CDR2 YYNGEE. Unmatched junction bases numbered 6, after V lost 0 bases and J lost 3 bases. The CDR3 covers 16 residues. The CDR3 bases are TGTGCCAGCAGCGTAGCCGCGGGAGGCGGGACAGATACGCAGTATTTT. The encoded protein is CASSVAAGGGTDTQYF.

This clonotype was found many times. The V and J genes are TRBV5-1 and TRBJ2-1; 9 nucleotides line up with TRBD1. Per germline, CDR1 SGHRS and CDR2 YFSETQ. This CDR3 has 15 residues. After removal of 0 bases from V and 7 bases from J, the junction contained 5 bases not matched to a gene. The CDR3 DNA is TGCGCCAGCAGCTTGGCGGGACAGGGAATGAATGAGCAGTTCTTC. Amino acids: CASSLAGQGMNEQFF.

The chain uses TRBV19 and TRBJ1-2; 7 positions match TRBD1. The CDR3 length is 17 residues. The germline gives CDR1 LNHDA, CDR2 SQIVND (reference sequence). V gave up 9 bases and J gave up 0 bases; unmatched junction bases: 16. In DNA form, the CDR3 reads TGTGCCAGCAGCTTAGCAGGGGGTACGGAAGCTAACTATGGCTACACCTTC. Translation: CASSLAGGTEANYGYTF.

This clonotype was seen many times. The chain is built from TRBV12-3 or TRBV12-4 and TRBJ1-2; D uncertain. The V and J ends lost 8 bases and 7 bases respectively, with 14 bases between them. The length of the CDR3 is 12 residues. The CDR3 here is CASRDLAGGYTF. In DNA, the CDR3 is TGTGCCAGCCGCGACCTGGCCGGTGGCTACACCTTC.

This clonotype has at least ten counts. J is TRBJ2-5 and V is TRBV5-8; TRBD2 matches 11 bases. The V and J ends lost 4 bases and 2 bases, in that order; junction bases with no gene match: 7. The CDR3 is 16 amino acids. CDR1 SGHTS and CDR2 YDEGEE come from the germline V gene. The chain's CDR3 is CASSPAGTSGQETQYF. CDR3 DNA sequence: TGTGCCAGCAGCCCGGCCGGGACTAGCGGACAAGAGACCCAGTACTTC.